Listed below are T cell receptor beta chains from one sample, sequenced in a study of T-cell memory formation after mild COVID-19. TCRdb reprocessed the 5' RACE reads with MiXCR, giving one entry per CDR3 protein. The table records over 300,000 distinct CDR3 sequences, 20% to 25% of them present only once. The sequenced sample was PBMCs or a T cell subset sorted from them (not recorded which). These receptors originate from a man aged 18 to 30 who had mild COVID-19 (a few samples of this study predate the infection). Cell type and time point are not known. CDR3s include the opening cysteine and the closing phenylalanine or tryptophan. D genes are given only for firm matches. Clone size is not always given. Where it is, it says once, few, many or a class for expanded clones.

J: TRBJ1-1
D: NA
size: few
V: TRBV5-1
CDR3: CASSWGPGQTEAFF
DNA: TGCGCCAGCAGCTGGGGACCGGGACAAACTGAAGCTTTCTTT

J: TRBJ1-2
D: NA
size: few
V: TRBV10-3
CDR3: CAIRAGAGDDYGYTF
DNA: TGTGCCATCAGAGCTGGAGCAGGGGACGACTATGGCTACACCTTC

J: TRBJ2-6
D: NA
size: few
V: TRBV6-5
CDR3: CASSMGPSFRSGANVLTF
DNA: TGTGCCAGCAGTATGGGACCTTCCTTCCGATCGGGGGCCAACGTCCTGACTTTC

J: TRBJ1-5
D: TRBD1
size: many
V: TRBV12-3/TRBV12-4
CDR3: CASSPRTGSNQPQHF
DNA: TGTGCCAGCAGTCCACGGACAGGGAGTAATCAGCCCCAGCATTTT

J: TRBJ2-1
D: NA
size: NA
V: TRBV20-1
CDR3: CSQRVSYNEQFF
DNA: TGCAGTCAGCGGGTATCCTACAATGAGCAGTTCTTC

J: TRBJ1-2
D: NA
size: NA
V: TRBV7-9
CDR3: CASSFEGMGYTF
DNA: TGTGCCAGCAGCTTCGAGGGCATGGGCTACACCTTC

J: TRBJ1-1
D: NA
size: NA
V: TRBV29-1
CDR3: CSVEGTWNTEAFF
DNA: TGCAGCGTTGAGGGGACCTGGAACACTGAAGCTTTCTTT

J: TRBJ1-3
D: TRBD1
size: few
V: TRBV20-1
CDR3: CSARGTGAGNTIYF
DNA: TGCAGTGCTAGAGGGACAGGGGCTGGAAACACCATATATTTT

J: TRBJ2-3
D: TRBD2
size: NA
V: TRBV14
CDR3: CASSQWASGYTDTQYF
DNA: TGTGCCAGCAGCCAATGGGCTAGCGGTTACACAGATACGCAGTATTTT

J: TRBJ2-3
D: TRBD2
size: NA
V: TRBV7-6
CDR3: CASRAGGQSDTQYF
DNA: TGTGCCAGCAGGGCGGGGGGGCAATCAGATACGCAGTATTTT

J: TRBJ1-1
D: NA
size: few
V: TRBV12-3/TRBV12-4
CDR3: CASSQGTPRVGTEAFF
DNA: TGTGCCAGCAGTCAAGGGACTCCTCGGGTGGGCACTGAAGCTTTCTTT

J: TRBJ2-1
D: TRBD2
size: few
V: TRBV29-1
CDR3: CSGRGGGPYNEQFF
DNA: TGCAGCGGCCGCGGGGGGGGACCCTACAATGAGCAGTTCTTC

J: TRBJ1-5
D: NA
size: few
V: TRBV29-1
CDR3: CSVAGQNSNQPQHF
DNA: TGCAGCGTTGCTGGACAGAACAGCAATCAGCCCCAGCATTTT

J: TRBJ2-5
D: NA
size: NA
V: TRBV6-1
CDR3: CASSEARRVQETQYF
DNA: TGTGCCAGCAGTGAAGCGCGGAGGGTTCAAGAGACCCAGTACTTC

J: TRBJ2-1
D: TRBD1
size: NA
V: TRBV5-6
CDR3: CASSFLQGGHNEQFF
DNA: TGTGCCAGCAGCTTTTTACAGGGGGGCCACAATGAGCAGTTCTTC

J: TRBJ2-3
D: NA
size: NA
V: TRBV12-5
CDR3: CASGPRLGGVTDTQYF
DNA: TGTGCTAGTGGTCCGAGACTCGGAGGGGTGACAGATACGCAGTATTTT

J: TRBJ1-1
D: NA
size: few
V: TRBV12-3/TRBV12-4
CDR3: CASREGMVKTEAFF
DNA: TGTGCCAGCAGGGAAGGGATGGTCAAGACTGAAGCTTTCTTT

J: TRBJ2-5
D: NA
size: NA
V: TRBV7-9
CDR3: CASSLVFGGSETQYF
DNA: TGTGCCAGCAGCTTAGTTTTTGGGGGGAGTGAGACCCAGTACTTC

J: TRBJ2-7
D: NA
size: few
V: TRBV6-5
CDR3: CATQTGIFGEQYF
DNA: TGTGCCACACAGACGGGGATCTTCGGCGAGCAGTACTTC

J: TRBJ2-1
D: TRBD1
size: few
V: TRBV5-1
CDR3: CASSPGTGKNNEQFF
DNA: TGCGCCAGCAGCCCCGGGACAGGAAAGAACAATGAGCAGTTCTTC

J: TRBJ1-4
D: TRBD1
size: NA
V: TRBV11-2
CDR3: CASSLEVDRGPKKLFF
DNA: TGTGCCAGCAGCTTAGAGGTCGACAGGGGGCCCAAAAAACTGTTTTTT

J: TRBJ2-7
D: NA
size: NA
V: TRBV11-2
CDR3: CASSLLHEQYF
DNA: TGTGCCAGCAGCTTATTACACGAGCAGTACTTC

J: TRBJ2-3
D: NA
size: NA
V: TRBV20-1
CDR3: CSTTSTDTQYF
DNA: TGCAGCACTACTAGCACAGATACGCAGTATTTT

J: TRBJ2-5
D: NA
size: NA
V: TRBV5-1
CDR3: CASSTGRQGTQYF
DNA: TGCGCCAGCAGCACGGGACGTCAGGGGACCCAGTACTTC

J: TRBJ2-2
D: NA
size: NA
V: TRBV12-3/TRBV12-4
CDR3: CASSLLRGTGELFF
DNA: TGTGCCAGCAGTTTATTAAGGGGCACCGGGGAGCTGTTTTTT

J: TRBJ1-1
D: NA
size: NA
V: TRBV20-1
CDR3: CSAIGREAFF
DNA: TGCAGTGCTATAGGGAGAGAAGCTTTCTTT

J: TRBJ2-1
D: TRBD1
size: NA
V: TRBV6-6
CDR3: CASNPGTGSYNEQFF
DNA: TGTGCCAGCAACCCCGGGACAGGGTCCTACAATGAGCAGTTCTTC

J: TRBJ2-2
D: TRBD1
size: many
V: TRBV6-5
CDR3: CASTLNRGTGELFF
DNA: TGTGCCAGCACCCTCAACAGGGGCACCGGGGAGCTGTTTTTT

J: TRBJ2-3
D: TRBD1
size: few
V: TRBV18
CDR3: CASSPRQGVRSTDTQYF
DNA: TGTGCCAGCTCACCCCGACAGGGGGTTCGTAGCACAGATACGCAGTATTTT